These 8 T cell receptor beta chains were sequenced from one sample in a study of blood T cell repertoires in COVID-19. The method was immunoSEQ multiplex PCR; TCRdb's version includes in-frame clones alone and lacks a portion of them. The data hold just over 50,000 clones, with more than 85% observed a single time. The sample comprised peripheral blood. The receptors derive from a human donor with active COVID-19. The donor label of this sample is uncertain.

CDR3 protein: CASTPGQHSPLHF. DNA for the CDR3: TGTGCCAGCACTCCGGGACAGCATTCACCCCTCCACTTT. The rearrangement links TRBV3-1 (or the pseudogene TRBV3-2) to TRBJ1-6; the match to TRBD1 covers 7 bases. The ends lost 7 bases at V and 8 bases at J; junction bases unmatched: 5. The CDR3 covers 13 residues. Germline CDR1 reads LGHDT; CDR2 reads YNNKEL (reference sequence).

The rearrangement uses TRBV7-2 and TRBJ1-2; 8 bases fit TRBD1. Germline V lookup: CDR1 SGHTA, CDR2 FQGNSA. There are 15 residues in the CDR3. With 4 bases clipped from V and 4 bases from J, the junction kept 8 bases outside the gene matches. For the CDR3, the DNA is TGTGCCAGCAGCTCCGGACAGGGACTTGCCTATGGCTACACCTTC. This sequence encodes CASSSGQGLAYGYTF.

J is TRBJ1-5 and V is TRBV2, with TRBD1 matching 7 bases. V shed 7 bases and J 6 bases; nucleotides not matched to a gene: 6. CDR3 length: 13 amino acids. In germline, CDR1 is SNHLY, CDR2 FYNNEI. DNA for the CDR3: TGTGCCAGCAAAGAGGGGGCAACTCAGCCCCAGCATTTT. Its translation: CASKEGATQPQHF.

The chain employs TRBV18 and TRBJ2-7; 8 nucleotides agree with TRBD1. Germline V gene lookup returns CDR1 KGHSH and CDR2 LQKENI. The CDR3 is made up of 13 amino acids. J was trimmed by 3 bases and V by 6 bases; bases with no gene match: 4. In nucleotides, the CDR3 is TGTGCCAGCTCTCTCGGACAGGGCTACGAGCAGTACTTC. Its translation is CASSLGQGYEQYF. Full variable domain (missing parts from reference TRBV18 and TRBJ2-7): NAGVMQNPRHLVRRRGQEARLRCSPMKGHSHVYWYRQLPEEGLKFMVYLQKENIIDESGMPKERFSAEFPKEGPSILRIQQVVRGDSAAYFCASSLGQGYEQYFGPGTRLTVT.

There are a few counts of this clone. The DNA of the CDR3 is TGTGCCAGCAGCATGGGGGGGAACTATGGCTACACCTTC. It translates to CASSMGGNYGYTF. This chain connects TRBV28 to TRBJ1-2; possible D gene TRBD1, 5 bases. Germline V gene sequence: CDR1 MDHEN, CDR2 SYDVKM. The CDR3 spans 13 residues. Trimming removed 6 bases from V and 2 bases from J, with 10 bases in between.

The chain has TRBV5-5 and TRBJ1-4, with D possibly being TRBD1 (6 bases). Looked up from germline, CDR1 is SGHKS and CDR2 is YYEKEE (reference sequence). The CDR3 extends over 15 amino acids. V was clipped by 0 bases and J by 8 bases, with 14 bases between them. The CDR3 sequence: CASSLEGGPSEKLFF. CDR3 sequence (DNA): TGTGCCAGCAGCTTGGAGGGGGGGCCATCCGAAAAACTGTTTTTT.

This clone was picked up a small number of times. This chain joins TRBV15 and TRBJ1-5, with D perhaps TRBD1 (5 bases). CDR1 is LNHNV and CDR2 is YYDKDF in the germline V gene (reference sequence). CDR3 size: 16 residues. Trimming removed 5 bases from V and 4 bases from J, with 18 bases in between. CDR3 bases: TGTGCCACCAGCGCTGGGGCAGGCGGGGGGAATCAGCCCCAGCATTTT. Translating gives CATSAGAGGGNQPQHF.

The chain uses TRBV6-5 and TRBJ1-1; D may be TRBD1 (5 bases). Trimming stripped 5 bases from V and 5 bases from J, with 12 bases between. The CDR3 loop spans 13 amino acids. CDR1 is MNHEY and CDR2 is SVGAGI in the germline V gene. In DNA, the CDR3 is TGTGCCAGCAGTCACCAGGGTATGACTGAAGCTTTCTTT. Residues: CASSHQGMTEAFF.